Shown below are 6 T cell receptor beta chains from a single sample sequenced in a study of CD8+ T cells in alopecia areata (dated by TCRdb to 2017 to 2018). The time point label corresponds to: 20 to 30 weeks on oral tofacitinib. The sample's treatment or condition label, decoded: oral pan-JAK inhibitor, 5-10 mg twice daily. Receptors were amplified or captured by the immunoSEQ multiplex PCR assay. RNA was extracted from all samples and reverse transcribed into cDNA as template for TCR sequencing. The table comes from immuneACCESS by way of TCRdb, which keeps in-frame sequences with V and J called. Part of the clones is missing from these tables; in studies checked, under half for an unresolved V gene and the rest for unknown reasons. This sample comprises roughly 110,000 clones, over 80% of them detected only once. Less than 30% of the sample rests with the top ten. Source: CD8+ T cells sorted from blood, taken at week 24, from a patient treated with tofacitinib. Every receptor here comes from a human donor with alopecia areata.

This clone turned up a few times. The chain joins TRBV2 to TRBJ1-5; D might be TRBD1 (6 bases). Germline CDR1 SNHLY, CDR2 FYNNEI. The V and J ends lost 5 bases and 3 bases respectively, with 11 bases between them. CDR3 length: 14 residues. CDR3 amino acids: CASSPGDVNQPQHF. In DNA form, the CDR3 reads TGTGCCAGCAGTCCAGGGGATGTCAATCAGCCCCAGCATTTT.

This chain uses TRBV4-1 with TRBJ2-7; D not resolved. Trimming stripped 0 bases from V and 1 base from J, with 10 bases between. From germline, CDR1 is MGHRA and CDR2 YSYEKL. There are 15 residues in the CDR3. The CDR3 nucleotides are TGCGCCAGCAGCCAAGAGGCCGGCAGATCCTACGAGCAGTACTTC. The encoded protein is CASSQEAGRSYEQYF.

This chain links TRBV6-1 with TRBJ1-1; the D is unclear. Germline V CDR1 and CDR2: MNHNS, SASEGT. CDR3 length: 12 residues. V was cut by 3 bases and J by 6 bases, with 8 bases left in between. CDR3 residues: CASSEGLPEAFF. The DNA of the CDR3 is TGTGCCAGCAGTGAGGGTCTGCCTGAAGCTTTCTTT.

The genes are TRBV6-5 and TRBJ2-7; unclear D gene. The CDR3 loop spans 12 amino acids. CDR1 is MNHEY and CDR2 is SVGAGI in the germline V gene. The ends were cut back, 2 bases at V and 5 bases at J, with 7 bases in the middle. CDR3 DNA: TGTGCCAGCAGTTACGGCACAGACGAGCAGTACTTC. Amino acid sequence: CASSYGTDEQYF.

This chain connects TRBV7-6 to TRBJ2-2, with unresolved D. The germline V gene has CDR1 SGHVS and CDR2 FNYEAQ. The CDR3 has 14 residues. V shed 3 bases and J shed 3 bases, with 8 bases lying between them. In DNA, the CDR3 is TGTGCCAGCAGCTTCGACACTTACACCGGGGAGCTGTTTTTT. Protein: CASSFDTYTGELFF.

J is TRBJ2-3 and V is TRBV18, with D unresolved. The ends were cut back, 2 bases at V and 0 bases at J, with 12 bases in the middle. The CDR3 length is 16 residues. Germline-derived CDR1 and CDR2 are KGHSH and LQKENI. This chain's CDR3 is CASSPRGAVSTDTQYF. The CDR3 bases are TGTGCCAGCTCACCAAGAGGCGCCGTGAGCACAGATACGCAGTATTTT.